This TCR beta chain originates from a study of blood T cell repertoires in COVID-19. Study-wide background: The samples span acute and convalescent COVID-19 from the United States, Italy and Spain. From T cells, B-cell-depleted T cells, or PBMCs came the material, which was cDNA or gDNA.

The CDR3 is 15 amino acids. With 5 bases removed from V and 2 bases from J, the gap between germline ends came to 16 bases. Germline V CDR1 and CDR2: SGHVT, SQSDAQ. Original data processing: Reference gene primer amplification gave nucleated cell count estimates. Generated by immunoSEQ multiplex PCR, the TCRdb table keeps only in-frame clones and is missing some. V and J calls and clone size follow that table, whereas D and trimming were derived from the DNA. The repertoire holds roughly 250,000 clones, around 80% seen once, with roughly 5.5% in the top ten. This chain uses TRBV7-4 with TRBJ2-7; unclear D gene. The clonotype comes from a human donor in a cohort sampled during active COVID-19. The sample comprised peripheral blood. CDR3 in amino acids: CASSPSCGKTYEQYF. CDR3 nucleotide sequence: TGTGCCAGCAGCCCTAGTTGCGGTAAGACCTACGAGCAGTACTTC.